This T cell receptor beta chain appears in the sequencing data of a study of graft-versus-host responses after intestinal transplantation. Looking at the study overall: Transplants were multivisceral, liver-intestinal, or isolated intestinal. All of the recipients had induction that used anti-thymocyte globulin, then tacrolimus and steroids for two to four years.

About this clone: Its antigen is still unknown.

Produced via immunoSEQ multiplex PCR; TCRdb's table is partial and in-frame only. This table holds some 15,000 clones, roughly 82% found once. This CDR3 comprises 16 residues. Trimming cost V 4 bases and J 2 bases; bases outside gene matches: 8. CDR1 is LNHDA and CDR2 is SQIVND in the germline V gene (reference sequence). Processing of graft tissue released intraepithelial and lamina propria lymphocytes. Overall study findings and caveats: High graft-versus-host to host-versus-graft clonal ratios were found in allografts of patients who had graft-donor T cell macrochimerism. The study associated peak circulating GvH clone levels with early post-transplant HvG declines.

The V and J genes are TRBV19 and TRBJ1-2; 9 nucleotides align to TRBD1. The specimen was ileum tissue, collected 17 days after transplant. The TCR comes from a human patient who received an intestinal transplant, so some T cells may come from the graft donor. Here the CDR3 DNA reads TGTGCCAGTAGTAACAGGGGGCCCTTCTCCAACTATGGCTACACCTTC. Translating it yields CASSNRGPFSNYGYTF.